Below, 21 T cell receptor beta chains from the same sample are listed, as sequenced in a study of T-cell reconstitution after alpha-beta-depleted transplantation in children. A TCRbeta library incorporating unique molecular identifiers was prepared. TCRdb fed the PCR reads into MiXCR, producing one record per CDR3 protein. The sample records a few hundred thousand distinct CDR3 sequences, about 14% being singletons. The sample in question was PBMCs, obtained from the stem cell graft. All receptors come from a human donor who donated a stem cell graft to a child with Fanconi anemia.

This clonotype came up a few times. This rearrangement joins TRBV5-1 to TRBJ2-3, with a tentative D call TRBD1 (6 bases). The CDR3 consists of 13 residues. V lost 3 bases to trimming and J lost 6 bases, with 11 bases between them. Germline V gives CDR1 SGHRS, CDR2 YFSETQ. The CDR3 region has the DNA TGCGCCAGCAGCTCGGACAGCGGCGATACGCAGTATTTT. Amino acids: CASSSDSGDTQYF.

The J gene is TRBJ2-1, the V gene TRBV7-2, with 11 bases aligning to TRBD2. This CDR3 contains 16 residues. The V segment lost 0 bases and the J segment 6 bases; nucleotides outside the gene matches: 4. CDR1 is SGHTA and CDR2 is FQGNSA in the germline V gene. The CDR3 coding sequence is TGTGCCAGCAGCTTAGCGGGACTAGCGGCCCCCAATGAGCAGTTCTTC. Protein sequence: CASSLAGLAAPNEQFF.

The chain has TRBV5-1 and TRBJ1-1, with D perhaps TRBD1 (5 bases). Germline V lookup: CDR1 SGHRS, CDR2 YFSETQ. There are 13 residues in the CDR3. Trimming pared 7 bases from V and 1 base from J, leaving 11 bases between. CDR3 in amino acids: CASGLGRNTEAFF. CDR3 DNA: TGCGCCAGCGGCCTGGGGCGGAACACTGAAGCTTTCTTT. Based on the CDR3 plus reference TRBV5-1 and TRBJ1-1, the full variable domain is KAGVTQTPRYLIKTRGQQVTLSCSPISGHRSVSWYQQTPGQGLQFLFEYFSETQRNKGNFPGRFSGRQFSNSRSEMNVSTLELGDSALYLCASGLGRNTEAFFGQGTRLTVV.

This clonotype was seen repeatedly, ten times or more. V and J are TRBV6-1 and TRBJ1-1, with a tentative D call TRBD1 (5 bases). The CDR3 loop spans 12 amino acids. CDR1 is MNHNS, CDR2 SASEGT, per germline. V was trimmed by 8 bases and J by 1 base, leaving 8 bases between them. This CDR3 is CASVQGNTEAFF. The CDR3 region has the DNA TGTGCCAGCGTCCAGGGGAACACTGAAGCTTTCTTT.

The CDR3 DNA reads as TGTGCCAGCAGCGACTACCACACAGATACGCAGTATTTT. It codes for CASSDYHTDTQYF. The chain employs TRBV6-2 or TRBV6-3 and TRBJ2-3; weak D call: TRBD2 (5 bases). V lost 6 bases to trimming and J lost 2 bases, with 9 bases between them. This CDR3 spans 13 amino acids. The germline V gene encodes CDR1 MNHEY and CDR2 SVGEGT.

The J gene is TRBJ1-1, the V gene TRBV3-1, with a tentative D call TRBD1 (5 bases). The CDR3 length is 12 residues. The V end was cut by 8 bases, the J end by 4 bases, with 11 bases between. Germline loops: CDR1 LGHDT, CDR2 YNNKEL (reference sequence). The CDR3: CASEGTSTEAFF. For the CDR3, the DNA is TGTGCCAGCGAGGGGACGAGCACTGAAGCTTTCTTT.

The CDR3: CSAVDRMNTEAFF. The CDR3 DNA reads TGCAGTGCCGTCGACAGGATGAACACTGAAGCTTTCTTT. This chain uses TRBV20-1 with TRBJ1-1; D is possibly TRBD1 (6 bases). The CDR3 length is 13 residues. Germline V gene data show CDR1 as DFQATT and CDR2 as SNEGSKA (reference sequence). V shed 6 bases and J shed 0 bases, with 11 bases lying between them.

In this sample, this clonotype turned up a few times. The V and J genes are TRBV5-1 and TRBJ1-1; TRBD1 agrees at 11 bases. CDR1 is SGHRS, CDR2 YFSETQ, per germline. J gave up 5 bases and V 4 bases, and 7 bases lay outside the gene matches. This CDR3 is 15 amino acids long. CDR3 loop: CASSPGGTGGTEAFF. CDR3 nucleotide sequence: TGCGCCAGCAGCCCGGGAGGGACAGGGGGGACTGAAGCTTTCTTT.

This clonotype was found a few times. The chain combines TRBV6-6 with TRBJ2-3; 7 bases match TRBD1. V shed 6 bases, J shed 5 bases, and the junction held 5 bases outside the gene matches. Germline V lookup: CDR1 MNHNY, CDR2 SVGAGI (reference sequence). This CDR3 spans 13 amino acids. The CDR3 nucleotides are TGTGCCAGCAGAGCCACAGGGGAAGATACGCAGTATTTT. It yields the protein CASRATGEDTQYF.

CDR3 nucleotides: TGCGCCAGCAGTGACAAGAGTACCTACAATGAGCAGTTCTTC. Translating gives CASSDKSTYNEQFF. This sequence joins TRBV10-1 and TRBJ2-1; D not resolved. The CDR3 runs to 14 residues. Germline CDR1 WNHNN, CDR2 SYGVQD (reference sequence). Trimming cost V 3 bases and J 2 bases, with 8 bases left between them.

As for this clonotype: The junction differs from germline at one of its ends, possibly a read error. The chain combines TRBV11-2 with TRBJ2-1, with D possibly TRBD1 on 6 matching bases. Germline V gene sequence: CDR1 SGHAT, CDR2 FQNNGV. The CDR3 loop spans 16 amino acids. The CDR3 here is CASSVRYGGSDNEQFF. In DNA, the CDR3 is TGTGCCAGCAGCGTTAGATATGGGGGCTCCGACAATGAGCAGTTCTTC.

This clonotype was found many times. The rearrangement links TRBV28 to TRBJ2-3; maybe TRBD2 (6 bases). The CDR3 is made up of 17 amino acids. Germline loops: CDR1 MDHEN, CDR2 SYDVKM. Trimming took 5 bases from V and 3 from J, leaving 21 bases between them. In DNA form, the CDR3 reads TGTGCCAGCAGTCCCGTGGGGACTCCCCGGGGGACAGATACGCAGTATTTT. Amino acids: CASSPVGTPRGTDTQYF.

This clonotype was counted at least ten times. The chain uses TRBV5-6 and TRBJ1-4, with TRBD1 identical over 7 bases. The length of the CDR3 is 13 residues. Germline V gives CDR1 SGHDT, CDR2 YYEEEE. Trimming took 0 bases from V and 7 from J; bases not matched to a gene: 0. The CDR3 reads CASSLAGGEKLFF. CDR3 sequence (DNA): TGTGCCAGCAGCTTGGCAGGGGGTGAAAAACTGTTTTTT. The full variable domain, completed using reference TRBV5-6 and TRBJ1-4, is DAGVTQSPTHLIKTRGQQVTLRCSPKSGHDTVSWYQQALGQGPQFIFQYYEEEERQRGNFPDRFSGHQFPNYSSELNVNALLLGDSALYLCASSLAGGEKLFFGSGTQLSVL.

This clonotype has a handful of counts. The V call is TRBV6-2 or TRBV6-3, the J call TRBJ1-2; 10 bases line up with TRBD1. The CDR3 contains 15 residues. Germline V gene data show CDR1 as MNHEY and CDR2 as SVGEGT. The V segment lost 5 bases and the J segment 8 bases; nucleotides outside the gene matches: 11. The CDR3 loop reads CASSATGQGLGGYTF. CDR3 nucleotide sequence: TGTGCCAGCAGTGCGACGGGACAGGGGCTTGGAGGCTACACCTTC.

V is TRBV5-1 and J is TRBJ2-5; 15 nucleotides line up with TRBD2. The trim removed 0 bases at V and 5 bases at J, leaving 5 bases unmatched. The V gene's germline CDR1 is SGHRS and CDR2 YFSETQ. The CDR3 loop spans 17 amino acids. CDR3 loop: CASSLAGLAGGRETQYF. For the CDR3, the DNA is TGCGCCAGCAGCTTGGCGGGACTAGCGGGGGGTCGGGAGACCCAGTACTTC.

The gene calls are TRBV9 and TRBJ1-1; D is perhaps TRBD1 (6 bases). Germline loops: CDR1 SGDLS, CDR2 YYNGEE. This CDR3 has 17 amino acids. Between the trimmed V and J ends, which lost 0 bases and 5 bases, there was a span of 20 bases. DNA for the CDR3: TGTGCCAGCAGCGTAGGATACAGGGCCTATGCCGGGACTGAAGCTTTCTTT. Its translation: CASSVGYRAYAGTEAFF.

This chain links TRBV20-1 with TRBJ1-5; 9 nucleotides match TRBD1. Germline V CDR1 and CDR2: DFQATT, SNEGSKA (reference sequence). This CDR3 comprises 18 residues. With V trimmed by 0 bases and J by 5 bases, 14 bases remained unmatched. CDR3 in amino acids: CSARDTGTGILGDQPQHF. For the CDR3, the DNA is TGCAGTGCTAGAGATACGGGGACAGGGATTTTAGGGGATCAGCCCCAGCATTTT.

A word on this clonotype: A read error is possible here, since a much larger clone lies one base away. Written as DNA, the CDR3 is TGCAGTGCAAGGGGCAGTGGAGAATCCTACGAGCGGTACTTC. Translating it yields CSARGSGESYERYF. The rearrangement links TRBV20-1 to TRBJ2-7; D may be TRBD1 (5 bases). Germline V gene sequence: CDR1 DFQATT, CDR2 SNEGSKA (reference sequence). The CDR3 spans 14 residues.

The J gene is TRBJ2-1, the V gene TRBV18, with D tentatively TRBD1 or TRBD2 (5 bases each). Deletions cut 3 bases from V and 5 bases from J, with 8 bases between. The CDR3 extends over 13 amino acids. CDR1 is KGHSH and CDR2 is LQKENI in the germline V gene. The CDR3 DNA is TGTGCCAGCTCACCTCGGGACCACAATGAGCAGTTCTTC. This gives the protein CASSPRDHNEQFF.

J is TRBJ2-1 and V is TRBV7-6; D uncertain. The V end lost 1 base, the J end lost 8 bases, and 9 bases lay between the germline ends. This CDR3 contains 13 residues. Germline assignment: CDR1 SGHVS and CDR2 FNYEAQ. CDR3 sequence: CASSLEGVDEQFF. As DNA, the CDR3 is TGTGCCAGCAGCTTAGAAGGTGTTGATGAGCAGTTCTTC.

This clonotype was seen more than once but under ten times. J is TRBJ2-1 and V is TRBV11-2, with a possible D match to TRBD2 (6 bases). The CDR3 is 14 amino acids. Germline lookup yields CDR1 SGHAT and CDR2 FQNNGV. The V end was cut by 5 bases, the J end by 6 bases, with 14 bases between. DNA of the CDR3: TGTGCCAGCAGCCCAATCACTAGCTCCAATGAGCAGTTCTTC. It is translated as CASSPITSSNEQFF.